The 15 T cell receptor beta chains below come from one sample, sequenced in a study of blood T cell repertoires in COVID-19. Repertoires were generated with immunoSEQ multiplex PCR, while TCRdb's copy carries only in-frame clones and drops some. The sample contains some 140,000 clones, 84% of which appear only once. Specimen: peripheral blood. These receptor sequences come from a human donor in a cohort sampled during active COVID-19.

The rearrangement joins TRBV5-1 to TRBJ1-2, with D maybe TRBD1 (6 bases). V gave up 0 bases and J gave up 4 bases, with 13 bases separating them. The CDR3 covers 15 residues. CDR1 is SGHRS, CDR2 YFSETQ, per germline. In nucleotides, the CDR3 is TGCGCCAGCAGCTTGGCCGTGACAGGATCCTATGGCTACACCTTC. This codes for CASSLAVTGSYGYTF.

The sample holds a few counts of this clone. The rearrangement uses TRBV3-1 (or the pseudogene TRBV3-2) and TRBJ1-5, with D unresolved. Germline loops: CDR1 LGHDT, CDR2 YNNKEL (reference sequence). The length of the CDR3 is 14 residues. Trimming took off 2 bases at V and 7 bases at J, with 12 bases between the two ends. The CDR3 bases are TGTGCCAGCAGCCAAAATACGGGGAAACAGCCCCAGCATTTT. It yields the protein CASSQNTGKQPQHF.

This chain joins TRBV14 and TRBJ2-3; 9 bases align to TRBD2. The length of the CDR3 is 16 residues. Germline loops: CDR1 SGHDN, CDR2 FVKESK. V was pared by 4 bases and J by 4 bases, with 9 bases of the junction left unmatched. The CDR3 bases are TGTGCCAGCAGCCCGTTAGCGGGGGTGGCCCCAGATACGCAGTATTTT. Protein: CASSPLAGVAPDTQYF.

The chain joins TRBV6-6 to TRBJ1-3; TRBD1 aligns across 7 bases. The CDR3 runs to 15 residues. V gave up 2 bases and J gave up 0 bases; unmatched junction bases: 1. Germline values: CDR1 MNHNY, CDR2 SVGAGI (reference sequence). CDR3 amino acids: CASSYRQGSGNTIYF. As DNA, the CDR3 is TGTGCCAGCAGTTACAGACAGGGCTCTGGAAACACCATATATTTT.

This clone is a singleton in its sample. The V and J genes are TRBV20-1 and TRBJ1-2; 10 nucleotides align to TRBD1. This CDR3 is 14 amino acids long. V shed 5 bases, J shed 4 bases, and the junction held 7 bases outside the gene matches. Germline-derived CDR1 and CDR2 are DFQATT and SNEGSKA (reference sequence). The CDR3 sequence: CSAGGTGAGYGYTF. The CDR3 DNA is TGCAGTGCTGGTGGGACAGGGGCGGGCTATGGCTACACCTTC.

The V gene is TRBV6-6, the J gene TRBJ1-4, with D maybe TRBD1 (6 bases). This CDR3 spans 14 amino acids. V was shortened by 3 bases and J by 12 bases, with 17 bases between the two germline ends. Per the germline V gene, CDR1 is MNHNY and CDR2 is SVGAGI (reference sequence). This CDR3 is CASSYWQGNGELFF. CDR3 nucleotide sequence: TGTGCCAGCAGTTATTGGCAGGGGAATGGAGAACTGTTTTTT.

This sequence joins TRBV5-6 and TRBJ2-7; 10 positions match TRBD1. V shed 4 bases and J 5 bases; nucleotides not matched to a gene: 3. Germline V gene sequence: CDR1 SGHDT, CDR2 YYEEEE. The CDR3 covers 13 residues. CDR3 sequence reads: CASSTGTGDEQYF. The CDR3 nucleotides are TGTGCCAGCAGCACCGGGACAGGGGACGAGCAGTACTTC.

In its sample, this clone was seen a few times. The chain combines TRBV12-3 or TRBV12-4 with TRBJ2-5; D is undetermined. Between the trimmed V and J ends, which lost 2 bases and 4 bases, there was a span of 8 bases. CDR3 length equals 13 residues. The CDR3: CASSLRRGETQYF. The DNA of the CDR3 is TGTGCCAGCAGTTTAAGGAGAGGAGAGACCCAGTACTTC.

The V and J genes are TRBV20-1 and TRBJ2-3, with D perhaps matching TRBD1 (5 bases). The CDR3 is 14 residues long. V lost 3 bases and J lost 3, with 13 bases in between. Per the germline V gene, CDR1 is DFQATT and CDR2 is SNEGSKA (reference sequence). CDR3 bases: TGCAGTGCTAGTCCAAGGGGAAGAACAGATACGCAGTATTTT. This gives the protein CSASPRGRTDTQYF.

This sequence joins TRBV5-5 and TRBJ2-1; D gene unclear. Germline CDR1 SGHKS, CDR2 YYEKEE (reference sequence). V was pared by 4 bases and J by 0 bases, with 14 bases between. The CDR3 has 16 amino acids. The chain's CDR3 is CASSIDSASSYNEQFF. The CDR3 DNA reads as TGTGCCAGCAGCATTGACTCCGCGAGCTCCTACAATGAGCAGTTCTTC. The full variable domain, completed using reference TRBV5-5 and TRBJ2-1, is DAGVTQSPTHLIKTRGQQVTLRCSPISGHKSVSWYQQVLGQGPQFIFQYYEKEERGRGNFPDRFSARQFPNYSSELNVNALLLGDSALYLCASSIDSASSYNEQFFGPGTRLTVL.

V gene TRBV7-2 combines with J gene TRBJ2-2, with D tentatively TRBD2 (6 bases). The germline CDR1 and CDR2 sequences are SGHTA and FQGNSA. The CDR3 loop spans 16 amino acids. Trimming took off 2 bases at V and 4 bases at J, with 14 bases between the two ends. DNA for the CDR3: TGTGCCAGCAGCTTATGGGGCGGGACGCTCACCGGGGAGCTGTTTTTT. Its translation is CASSLWGGTLTGELFF.

This chain uses TRBV5-8 with TRBJ2-3; 10 bases align to TRBD2. J gave up 6 bases and V 4 bases, and 2 bases lay outside the gene matches. There are 13 residues in the CDR3. From germline, CDR1 is SGHTS and CDR2 YDEGEE. In DNA form, the CDR3 reads TGTGCCAGCAGCCTAGCGGGGGCCGATACGCAGTATTTT. Protein: CASSLAGADTQYF.

J is TRBJ2-5 and V is TRBV5-1; 9 bases match TRBD2. Germline-derived CDR1 and CDR2 are SGHRS and YFSETQ. This CDR3 has 13 residues. The ends lost 7 bases at V and 5 bases at J; junction bases unmatched: 6. The CDR3 DNA reads as TGCGCCAGCGCCGCGGGAGGGTACGAGACCCAGTACTTC. Translating gives CASAAGGYETQYF.

V and J are TRBV27 and TRBJ2-5; no firm D call. The CDR3 is made up of 11 amino acids. V was pared by 3 bases and J by 5 bases, with 4 bases between. In germline, CDR1 is MNHEY, CDR2 SMNVEV (reference sequence). The CDR3 here is CASSFRETQYF. The CDR3 DNA is TGTGCCAGCAGTTTCCGGGAGACCCAGTACTTC.

V usage is TRBV28 and J usage is TRBJ1-1, with TRBD1 identical over 8 bases. The CDR3 has 15 amino acids. Trimming removed 6 bases from V and 4 bases from J; junction bases left unmatched: 10. In germline, CDR1 is MDHEN, CDR2 SYDVKM. CDR3 sequence (DNA): TGTGCCAGCAGATTACTCGACAGGGGCCCCACTGAAGCTTTCTTT. As protein: CASRLLDRGPTEAFF.